The 16 T cell receptor beta chains given below trace back to one sample, sequenced in a study of cytomegalovirus exposure and HLA in healthy donors. Primers: 60 Vbeta forward and 13 Jbeta reverse. The assay was immunoSEQ multiplex PCR, and TCRdb's table has in-frame clones only and misses some. The data show approximately 210,000 clones, with over 80% seen just once and roughly a tenth held by the top ten. Material for sequencing was PBMCs. These TCRs come from a woman in her forties or fifties in good health and CMV-seropositive.

In regard to this clone: Other DNA sequences within the sample encode an identical CDR3. The CDR3: CASSLGQNTEAFF. The CDR3 DNA sequence: TGTGCCAGCTCACTCGGACAGAACACTGAAGCTTTCTTT. The rearrangement uses TRBV18 and TRBJ1-1; TRBD1 is a possible D gene (5 bases). Germline loops: CDR1 KGHSH, CDR2 LQKENI. This CDR3 region has 13 residues. V lost 4 bases and J lost 1, with 7 bases in between.

The rearrangement uses TRBV20-1 and TRBJ2-1; a weak D match, TRBD2 (5 bases). Germline V gene data show CDR1 as DFQATT and CDR2 as SNEGSKA (reference sequence). The CDR3 is 11 residues long. V was trimmed by 5 bases and J by 9 bases, leaving 11 bases between them. The CDR3: CSAQTSGEQFF. CDR3 nucleotides: TGCAGTGCTCAGACGAGCGGTGAGCAGTTCTTC.

The chain recombines TRBV6-5 with TRBJ1-1; 7 bases map to TRBD1. Unmatched junction bases numbered 4, after V lost 6 bases and J lost 0 bases. Germline V gives CDR1 MNHEY, CDR2 SVGAGI. CDR3 length: 14 residues. As DNA, the CDR3 is TGTGCCAGCAGGACAGGGCTCATGAACACTGAAGCTTTCTTT. Protein sequence: CASRTGLMNTEAFF.

J is TRBJ2-7 and V is TRBV27, with a possible D match to TRBD1 (6 bases). Germline assignment: CDR1 MNHEY and CDR2 SMNVEV (reference sequence). This CDR3 has 15 amino acids. V shed 0 bases and J shed 5 bases, with 14 bases lying between them. DNA for the CDR3: TGTGCCAGCAGTTTATCTTACAGGGATAGAGACGAGCAGTACTTC. This gives the protein CASSLSYRDRDEQYF.

The V call is TRBV15, the J call TRBJ2-1; the D gene is possibly TRBD1 (6 bases). Trimming cost V 0 bases and J 2 bases, with 14 bases left between them. Germline V gives CDR1 LNHNV, CDR2 YYDKDF (reference sequence). CDR3 size: 17 residues. The CDR3 loop is CATSRDGGRVTYNEQFF. In DNA, the CDR3 is TGTGCCACCAGCAGAGATGGGGGCAGGGTAACCTACAATGAGCAGTTCTTC.

The chain recombines TRBV10-3 with TRBJ2-7; D is uncertain. Germline V gene sequence: CDR1 ENHRY, CDR2 SYGVKD. V was clipped by 4 bases and J by 3 bases, with 7 bases between them. This CDR3 has 12 amino acids. The CDR3 DNA reads as TGTGCCATCAGTGGGGCCAGCTACGAGCAGTACTTC. It encodes CAISGASYEQYF.

The V and J genes are TRBV19 and TRBJ2-3; tentative D call: TRBD1 (5 bases). Germline values: CDR1 LNHDA, CDR2 SQIVND (reference sequence). CDR3 size: 12 residues. V was cut by 1 base and J by 9 bases, with 8 bases left in between. The DNA for the CDR3 is TGTGCCAGTAGTATAGCGGACAACACGCAGTATTTT. It is translated as CASSIADNTQYF.

The chain combines TRBV7-8 with TRBJ1-4; D is possibly TRBD1 (5 bases). This CDR3 comprises 12 residues. Germline lookup yields CDR1 SGHVS and CDR2 FQNEAQ. The V end lost 3 bases, the J end lost 8 bases, and 7 bases lay between the germline ends. CDR3 coding DNA: TGTGCCAGCAGCTTCCGGGGGGAAAAACTGTTTTTT. It is translated as CASSFRGEKLFF.

This chain uses TRBV10-2 with TRBJ2-7; D may be TRBD2 (5 bases). The CDR3 spans 14 residues. Germline V lookup: CDR1 WSHSY, CDR2 SAAADI. Deletions cut 6 bases from V and 1 base from J, with 13 bases between. In nucleotides, the CDR3 is TGCGCCAGCAGCCTAAACCGAGGGTCCTACGAGCAGTACTTC. Translation gives CASSLNRGSYEQYF.

In nucleotides, the CDR3 is TGTGCCAGCAGCTCCTACGCAGGTGCCTACGAGCAGTACTTC. Its protein product is CASSSYAGAYEQYF. The chain joins TRBV7-3 to TRBJ2-7, with D unclear. Germline V gene sequence: CDR1 SGHTA, CDR2 FQGTGA. V was cut by 4 bases and J by 2 bases, with 12 bases left in between. The CDR3 runs 14 residues.

The gene calls are TRBV29-1 and TRBJ1-1, with 10 positions matching TRBD1. In germline, CDR1 is SQVTM, CDR2 ANQGSEA. The CDR3 length is 15 residues. Germline trimming cut 6 bases from V and 2 bases from J; bases unmatched to any gene: 9. In DNA form, the CDR3 reads TGCAGCGTCTCGCTCGGGACAGGGGTTAACACTGAAGCTTTCTTT. Its protein is CSVSLGTGVNTEAFF. Full variable domain (remainder filled in from reference TRBV29-1 and TRBJ1-1): SAVISQKPSRDICQRGTSLTIQCQVDSQVTMMFWYRQQPGQSLTLIATANQGSEATYESGFVIDKFPISRPNLTFSTLTVSNMSPEDSSIYLCSVSLGTGVNTEAFFGQGTRLTVV.

The CDR3 DNA follows: TGTGCCAGTAGTAGGACTATGACCTACGAGCAGTACTTC. It specifies CASSRTMTYEQYF. This chain links TRBV19 with TRBJ2-7; possibly TRBD2 for D (6 bases). The V gene lost 4 bases and the J gene lost 2 bases, with 9 bases spanning the gap. Per the germline V gene, CDR1 is LNHDA and CDR2 is SQIVND (reference sequence). The CDR3 has 13 amino acids.

The chain carries TRBV19 and TRBJ2-7, with 7 bases identical to TRBD1. Trimming removed 6 bases from V and 3 bases from J; junction bases left unmatched: 11. This CDR3 spans 15 amino acids. Germline V lookup: CDR1 LNHDA, CDR2 SQIVND (reference sequence). The CDR3 reads CASSHRDREDYEQYF. The CDR3 nucleotides read TGTGCCAGTAGCCACCGGGACAGAGAAGACTACGAGCAGTACTTC.

This rearrangement joins TRBV14 to TRBJ2-4, with a tentative D call TRBD1 (5 bases). The CDR3 loop spans 17 amino acids. Looked up from germline, CDR1 is SGHDN and CDR2 is FVKESK. V was trimmed by 1 base and J by 0 bases, leaving 13 bases between them. CDR3 amino acids: CASSQGQGLVAKNIQYF. The CDR3, as DNA: TGTGCCAGCAGCCAAGGGCAGGGCCTTGTAGCCAAAAACATTCAGTACTTC.

The chain employs TRBV7-3 and TRBJ1-2, with D tentatively TRBD1 (6 bases). Trimming removed 3 bases at V and 4 bases at J, with 21 bases between. CDR1 is SGHTA, CDR2 FQGTGA, per germline. The CDR3 has 17 amino acids. The CDR3 coding sequence is TGTGCCAGCAGCTTTCAGGCAGGGGCAAGCAGTTTCTATGGCTACACCTTC. Encoded protein: CASSFQAGASSFYGYTF.

This clone was seen more than once but under ten times. The chain employs TRBV6-5 and TRBJ2-3; D possibly corresponds to TRBD2 (6 bases). This CDR3 region has 15 residues. Trimming shortened V by 6 bases and J by 5 bases, and 18 bases separated the two germline ends. The germline V gene has CDR1 MNHEY and CDR2 SVGAGI. The CDR3 coding sequence is TGTGCCAGCAGGAGGTTAGGAGGGGAAAAAGATACGCAGTATTTT. Translated, it gives CASRRLGGEKDTQYF.